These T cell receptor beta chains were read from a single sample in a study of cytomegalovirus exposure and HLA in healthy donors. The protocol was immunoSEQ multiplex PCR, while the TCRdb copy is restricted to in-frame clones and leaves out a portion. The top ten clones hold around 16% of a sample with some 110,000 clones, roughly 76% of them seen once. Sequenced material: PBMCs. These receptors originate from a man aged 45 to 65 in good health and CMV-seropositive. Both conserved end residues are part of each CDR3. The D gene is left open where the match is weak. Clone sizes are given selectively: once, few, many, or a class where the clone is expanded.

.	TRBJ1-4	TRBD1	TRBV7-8	TGTGCCAGCAGCTTGGACAGGGGCCGCGAAAAACTGTTTTTT	CASSLDRGREKLFF
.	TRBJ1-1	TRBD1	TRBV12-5	TGTGCTAGTGACCCGACAGGGGTAATTTTCAACACTGAAGCTTTCTTT	CASDPTGVIFNTEAFF
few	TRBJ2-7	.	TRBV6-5	TGTGCCAGCAGTTACGGCTGGGACTCCTCCTACGAGCAGTACTTC	CASSYGWDSSYEQYF
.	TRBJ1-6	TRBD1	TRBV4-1	TGCGCCAGCAGCCAAGACCGGGACAGCCTGAATTCACCCCTCCACTTT	CASSQDRDSLNSPLHF
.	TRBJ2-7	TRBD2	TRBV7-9	TGTGCCAGCAGCTTAACCACGGGACTAGCGGGATCCGACGAGCAGTACTTC	CASSLTTGLAGSDEQYF
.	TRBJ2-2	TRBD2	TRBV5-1	TGCGCCAGCAGCTTCCAACTAGCGGGGAACACCGGGGAGCTGTTTTTT	CASSFQLAGNTGELFF
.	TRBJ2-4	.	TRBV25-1	TGTGCCAGCAGTGAAAGAGGGATTGGGGCCAAAAACATTCAGTACTTC	CASSERGIGAKNIQYF
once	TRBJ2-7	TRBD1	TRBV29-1	TGCAGCGTAGAGGGACAGGGCTACGAGCAGTACTTC	CSVEGQGYEQYF
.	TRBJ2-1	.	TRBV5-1	TGCGCCAGCAGCCCGACCCAGACTAGCTCCTACAATGAGCAGTTCTTC	CASSPTQTSSYNEQFF
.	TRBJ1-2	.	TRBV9	TGTGCCAGCAGCGTCGGGGGGAACTATGGCTACACCTTC	CASSVGGNYGYTF
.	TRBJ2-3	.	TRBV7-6	TGTGCCAGCAGCTTAGCTGGGGGCACCGTGGCCACAGATACGCAGTATTTT	CASSLAGGTVATDTQYF
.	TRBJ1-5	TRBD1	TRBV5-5	TGTGCCAGCAGCTTGACGGCAGGGGGTCTTAGCAATCAGCCCCAGCATTTT	CASSLTAGGLSNQPQHF
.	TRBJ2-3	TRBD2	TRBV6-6	TGTGCCAGCACCGGCGGGAGTCTCTCAGATACGCAGTATTTT	CASTGGSLSDTQYF
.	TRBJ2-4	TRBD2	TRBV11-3	TGTGCCAGCAGCCTCCACCTCTTGGCCGGGGGGTTGGGGGCCAAAAACATTCAGTACTTC	CASSLHLLAGGLGAKNIQYF
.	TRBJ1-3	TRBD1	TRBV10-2	TGCGCCAGCAGGGATCCGGGACAGGGATACTCTGGAAACACCATATATTTT	CASRDPGQGYSGNTIYF
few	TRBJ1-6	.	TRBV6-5	TGTGCCAGCAGTGAAGAACGGTATAATTCACCCCTCCACTTT	CASSEERYNSPLHF
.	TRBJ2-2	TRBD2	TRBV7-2	TGTGCCAGCAGCTTTTCTGATAGAGTTGCGGGGGGAGCCGGGGAGCTGTTTTTT	CASSFSDRVAGGAGELFF
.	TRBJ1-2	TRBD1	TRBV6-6	TGTGCCAGCAGTTCCCAGGGGGAGCGTGGCTACACCTTC	CASSSQGERGYTF
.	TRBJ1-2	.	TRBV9	TGTGCCGCTACACCTGGGCAGGGGACCAAAAGGGGGTATGGCTACACCTTC	CAATPGQGTKRGYGYTF
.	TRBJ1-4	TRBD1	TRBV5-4	TGTGCCAGCAGCTTGGAAGGGGGCAGTGAAAAACTGTTTTTT	CASSLEGGSEKLFF
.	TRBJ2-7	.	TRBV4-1	TGCGCCAGCAGCCAAGATGAGGACAGCTACGAGCAGTACTTC	CASSQDEDSYEQYF
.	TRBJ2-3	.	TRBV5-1	TGCGCCAGCAGCTTAACAGGGAGCACAGATACGCAGTATTTT	CASSLTGSTDTQYF
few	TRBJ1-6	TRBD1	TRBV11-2	TGTGCCAGCAGCCTGGAGGGGGCGCATAATTCACCCCTCCACTTT	CASSLEGAHNSPLHF
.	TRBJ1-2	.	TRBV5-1	TGCGCCAGCAGCCCCCAACAGGGCTCCCTACTGGTTTCCTATGGCTACACCTTC	CASSPQQGSLLVSYGYTF
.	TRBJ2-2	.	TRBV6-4	TGTGCCAGCAGTGACTCGGGCTCCGACACCGGGGAGCTGTTTTTT	CASSDSGSDTGELFF
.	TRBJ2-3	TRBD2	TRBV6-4	TGTGCCAGCAGTGACTCGGGACTAGCGGGAGGGCCCGCAGATACGCAGTATTTT	CASSDSGLAGGPADTQYF
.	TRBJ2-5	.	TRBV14	TGTGCCAGCAGCCAAGTAGAGTGGGAGGTCCAAGAGACCCAGTACTTC	CASSQVEWEVQETQYF
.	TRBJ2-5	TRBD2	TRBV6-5	TGTGCCAGCACCAATGCGGGGGGAGAGACCCAGTACTTC	CASTNAGGETQYF
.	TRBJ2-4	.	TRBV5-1	TGCGCCAGCAGCTTGGAGGCGGGGGCAGGCAAAAACATTCAGTACTTC	CASSLEAGAGKNIQYF
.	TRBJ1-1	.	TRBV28	TGTGCCAGCAGTTCGACAGGTTTGAACACTGAAGCTTTCTTT	CASSSTGLNTEAFF
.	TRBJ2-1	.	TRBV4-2	TGTGCCAGCAGCCAAGCCCGGGACTTGTACAATGAGCAGTTCTTC	CASSQARDLYNEQFF
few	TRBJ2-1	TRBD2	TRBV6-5	TGTGCCAGCAGTTTAGGACTAGCGGGGGATGAGCAGTTCTTC	CASSLGLAGDEQFF
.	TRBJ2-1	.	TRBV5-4	TGTGCCAGCAGCTCTGAGATGCTCTCCTACAATGAGCAGTTCTTC	CASSSEMLSYNEQFF
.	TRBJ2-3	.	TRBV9	TGTGCCAGCAGCGTATCAGGGGTAGATACGCAGTATTTT	CASSVSGVDTQYF
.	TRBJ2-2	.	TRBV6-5	TGTGCCAGCAGTTACTCCTGGGGGGAGAACACCGGGGAGCTGTTTTTT	CASSYSWGENTGELFF
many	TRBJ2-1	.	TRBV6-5	TGTGCCAGCAGTTACTCGAAACTCCACCCCAATGAGCAGTTCTTC	CASSYSKLHPNEQFF
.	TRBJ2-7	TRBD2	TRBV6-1	TGTGCCAGCACCCCCGTAGGTAGCGGGATGGGCGAGCAGTACTTC	CASTPVGSGMGEQYF
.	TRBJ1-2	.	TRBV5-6	TGTGCCAGCAGCTCGGCCGGCAGAGGGTTAAAGTCCTATGGCTACACCTTC	CASSSAGRGLKSYGYTF
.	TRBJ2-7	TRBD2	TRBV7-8	TGTGCCAGCAGCTTGGGACTAGCGGGGGCCTACGAGCAGTACTTC	CASSLGLAGAYEQYF
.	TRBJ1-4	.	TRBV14	TGTGCCAGCAGCCGGGGCATTAATGAAAAACTGTTTTTT	CASSRGINEKLFF